This TCR beta chain was obtained from a study of cytomegalovirus exposure and HLA in healthy donors. Amplification used 60 Vbeta primers and 13 Jbeta primers. Clones were sequenced by immunoSEQ multiplex PCR, and TCRdb holds only the in-frame ones, with some missing. The table records some 120,000 clones, 15% of them present only once. The CDR3 spans 13 residues. Deletions cut 7 bases from V and 3 bases from J, with 14 bases between. CDR1 is SQVTM, CDR2 ANQGSEA, per germline. Study-wide results and caveats: Common viral pathogens (according to a later analysis) appeared linked to several of the most significant clusters.

This clone was picked up a small number of times. The antigen remains unidentified. This chain links TRBV29-1 with TRBJ2-3; D is ambiguous. Sequencing was carried out using PBMCs. This clonotype originated in a woman between 18 and 30 years old in good health and CMV-seronegative. DNA of the CDR3: TGCAGCGATAGGCGACATGGAACAGATACGCAGTATTTT. This gives the protein CSDRRHGTDTQYF.